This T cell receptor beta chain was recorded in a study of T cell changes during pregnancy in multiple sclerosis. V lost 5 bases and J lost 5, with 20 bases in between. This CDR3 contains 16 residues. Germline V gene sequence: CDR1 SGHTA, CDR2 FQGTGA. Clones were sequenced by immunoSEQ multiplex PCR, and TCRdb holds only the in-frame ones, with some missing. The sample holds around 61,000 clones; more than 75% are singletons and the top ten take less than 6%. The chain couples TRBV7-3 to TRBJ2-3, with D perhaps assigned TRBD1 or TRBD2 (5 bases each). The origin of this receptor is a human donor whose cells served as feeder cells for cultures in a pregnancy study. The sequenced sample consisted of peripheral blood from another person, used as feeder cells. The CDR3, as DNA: TGTGCCAGCAGCCCGCGCAGGGCTAGCCTGCTAGATACGCAGTATTTT. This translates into CASSPRRASLLDTQYF.